These 3 T cell receptor beta chains were all obtained from the same sample, sequenced in a study of blood T cell repertoires in COVID-19. The method was immunoSEQ multiplex PCR; TCRdb's version includes in-frame clones alone and lacks a portion of them. The sample has 150,000 to 200,000 clones, approximately 86% seen once. Sequencing was done on a sample of peripheral blood. These receptors were obtained from a man in his sixties or seventies with acute or convalescent COVID-19.

This chain joins TRBV24-1 and TRBJ2-1; D not resolved. The CDR3 spans 14 residues. Trimming shortened V by 1 base and J by 4 bases, and 7 bases separated the two germline ends. The germline gives CDR1 KGHDR, CDR2 SFDVKD. The CDR3 reads CATSDFSRYNEQFF. The CDR3 DNA reads as TGTGCCACCAGTGATTTTTCCAGATACAATGAGCAGTTCTTC.

V gene TRBV10-3 combines with J gene TRBJ2-7; 10 nucleotides align to TRBD2. Losses at the gene ends were 8 bases for V and 4 bases for J; bases not matched to a gene: 8. CDR1 is ENHRY, CDR2 SYGVKD, per germline. The CDR3 is 14 residues long. CDR3 sequence reads: CAIAPASGSYEQYF. The CDR3 DNA is TGTGCCATCGCCCCGGCTAGCGGGAGTTACGAGCAGTACTTC.

In this sample, this clone turned up once. The chain couples TRBV7-3 to TRBJ1-3; a weak D match, TRBD1 (5 bases). From germline, CDR1 is SGHTA and CDR2 FQGTGA. Trimming shortened V by 5 bases and J by 8 bases, and 13 bases separated the two germline ends. The CDR3 extends over 13 amino acids. The CDR3 sequence is CASSAGGEDTIYF. The CDR3 region has the DNA TGTGCCAGCAGCGCGGGAGGGGAGGACACCATATATTTT.